This T cell receptor (beta chain) was recovered during a study of blood T cell repertoires in COVID-19. Background on the study: COVID-19 samples, acute and convalescent, were from the United States, Italy and Spain. Sample material is recorded as cDNA or gDNA derived from T cells, B-cell-depleted T cells, or PBMCs.

How the authors handled the data: Amplification from reference gene primers served as the basis for estimated nucleated cell counts. Here immunoSEQ multiplex PCR was the method, and the copy in TCRdb shows in-frame clones only, minus some. V and J calls plus clone size are reproduced from that table; the DNA served to infer D and trimming. This sample has some 54,000 clones, with about nine tenths found just once. Germline trimming cut 8 bases from V and 5 bases from J; bases unmatched to any gene: 15. CDR3 length: 16 residues. The germline gives CDR1 MDHEN, CDR2 SYDVKM. The chain combines TRBV28 with TRBJ2-5, with 9 bases fitting TRBD2. The TCR comes from a man at least 80 years old with active or convalescent COVID-19. Sequencing used peripheral blood. Here the CDR3 DNA reads TGTGCCAGCTCCGGAGGGCGGGGGGGAGTTCTTGAGACCCAGTACTTC. Protein: CASSGGRGGVLETQYF.